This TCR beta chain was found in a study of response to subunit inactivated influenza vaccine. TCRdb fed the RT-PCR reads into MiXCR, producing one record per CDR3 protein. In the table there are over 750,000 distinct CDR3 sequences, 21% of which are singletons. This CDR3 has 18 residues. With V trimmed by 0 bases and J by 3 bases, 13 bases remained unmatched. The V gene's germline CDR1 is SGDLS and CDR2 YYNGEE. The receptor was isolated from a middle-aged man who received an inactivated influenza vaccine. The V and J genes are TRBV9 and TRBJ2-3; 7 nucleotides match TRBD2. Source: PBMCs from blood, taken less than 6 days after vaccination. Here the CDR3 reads CASSVGQRGVLLTDTQYF. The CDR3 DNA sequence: TGTGCCAGCAGCGTAGGCCAGCGGGGCGTACTACTTACAGATACGCAGTATTTT.